These 8 T cell receptor beta chains were all obtained from the same sample, sequenced in a study of siplizumab effects on memory and regulatory T cells. TCRdb's copy holds only in-frame clones and misses some; the assay was immunoSEQ multiplex PCR. The sample has under 100,000 clones, about 95% seen once. The source material was non-Treg CD4+ T cells sorted from blood. The origin of the receptors is a human donor in good health.

The rearrangement joins TRBV7-3 to TRBJ2-1; perhaps TRBD1 as D (6 bases). Germline values: CDR1 SGHTA, CDR2 FQGTGA. Trimming stripped 4 bases from V and 0 bases from J, with 13 bases between. The CDR3 has 16 amino acids. CDR3 DNA: TGTGCCAGCAGCTCGTCCCAGGGGAACTCCTACAATGAGCAGTTCTTC. Protein: CASSSSQGNSYNEQFF.

V gene TRBV9 combines with J gene TRBJ2-2; D unclear. This CDR3 comprises 14 residues. The germline gives CDR1 SGDLS, CDR2 YYNGEE. Trimming removed 4 bases at V and 4 bases at J, with 11 bases between. CDR3 sequence: CASSRSRSTGELFF. Written as DNA, the CDR3 is TGTGCCAGCAGCCGGAGTCGTAGCACCGGGGAGCTGTTTTTT.

The rearrangement joins TRBV28 to TRBJ2-1; D possibly corresponds to TRBD1 (5 bases). V lost 6 bases and J 6 bases, leaving 21 bases between the germline ends. Germline CDR1 MDHEN, CDR2 SYDVKM. The CDR3 loop spans 16 amino acids. The CDR3 nucleotides are TGTGCCAGCAGCCCCGCAGGGTGGATAGGGGTCAATGAGCAGTTCTTC. Translating it yields CASSPAGWIGVNEQFF.

This chain links TRBV7-3 with TRBJ1-2; no clear D gene. This CDR3 region has 13 residues. CDR1 is SGHTA and CDR2 is FQGTGA in the germline V gene. V lost 5 bases and J lost 0, with 7 bases in between. CDR3 coding DNA: TGTGCCAGCAGCCGAGCGGCTAACTATGGCTACACCTTC. Amino acid sequence: CASSRAANYGYTF.

V is TRBV9 and J is TRBJ1-4; D unclear. The CDR3 sequence is 15 residues long. The V and J ends lost 1 base and 5 bases respectively, with 12 bases between them. The germline CDR1 and CDR2 sequences are SGDLS and YYNGEE. The CDR3: CASSVNPGLNEKLFF. In DNA, the CDR3 is TGTGCCAGCAGCGTAAACCCGGGCCTAAATGAAAAACTGTTTTTT.

This clone was picked up one time. This sequence joins TRBV4-1 and TRBJ1-5; D is perhaps TRBD1 (5 bases). The CDR3 has 15 residues. Germline CDR1 reads MGHRA; CDR2 reads YSYEKL. V was clipped by 0 bases and J by 5 bases, with 11 bases between them. CDR3 sequence reads: CASSQDWRGDQPQHF. As DNA, the CDR3 is TGCGCCAGCAGCCAAGACTGGAGGGGCGATCAGCCCCAGCATTTT.

The rearrangement links TRBV6-4 to TRBJ2-3, with 7 nucleotides matching TRBD1. The V gene's germline CDR1 is MRHNA and CDR2 SNTAGT. This CDR3 comprises 14 residues. Trimming took 4 bases from V and 5 from J; bases not matched to a gene: 6. CDR3 protein: CASSAQGVGDTQYF. The DNA for the CDR3 is TGTGCCAGCAGTGCCCAGGGGGTAGGAGATACGCAGTATTTT.

This clone was seen a single time. This chain links TRBV5-1 with TRBJ1-2; weak D call: TRBD1 (5 bases). Trimming took 4 bases from V and 7 from J, leaving 11 bases between them. There are 12 residues in the CDR3. Germline loops: CDR1 SGHRS, CDR2 YFSETQ. CDR3 amino acids: CASSHNGAGYTF. The CDR3 bases are TGCGCCAGCAGCCACAATGGGGCTGGCTACACCTTC.